The rows below give T cell receptor beta chains drawn from one sample of a study of blood T cell repertoires in COVID-19. The table came from immunoSEQ multiplex PCR; TCRdb's copy has only in-frame clones and leaves some out. The repertoire has about 76,000 clones, 85% of them found once; the top ten carry roughly 9.3%. Sequencing used peripheral blood. These TCRs come from a man aged 50 to 59 with COVID-19, enrolled during active disease. The CDR3 runs from the conserved cysteine through the conserved F or W. A D gene is named only where the DNA matches it firmly.

d_call	j_call	v_call	cdr3_nt	cdr3_aa
-	TRBJ1-2	TRBV6-5	TGTGCCACCCAGATAGCTGGTAGCTATGGCTACACCTTC	CATQIAGSYGYTF
-	TRBJ1-2	TRBV3-1/TRBV3-2	TGTGCCAGCAGCCCTTCTAGGACAGCTACTAACTATGGCTACACCTTC	CASSPSRTATNYGYTF
-	TRBJ1-6	TRBV21-1	TGTGCCAGCAGCAAAGATAGTGAGAGCTCCTATAATTCACCCCTCCACTTT	CASSKDSESSYNSPLHF
TRBD1	TRBJ1-3	TRBV30	TGTGCTGGGACAGGGACTGGAAACACCATATATTTT	CAGTGTGNTIYF
-	TRBJ2-7	TRBV10-1	TGCGCCAGCTCGCCAGGAAACTTCTACGAGCAGTACTTC	CASSPGNFYEQYF
-	TRBJ2-7	TRBV6-1	TGTGCCAGCAGTGAAGATGGGGCAGGGCAGTACTTC	CASSEDGAGQYF
-	TRBJ2-3	TRBV6-5	TGTGCCAGCAGTTACAGAAGACAGGCTGATACGCAGTATTTT	CASSYRRQADTQYF
-	TRBJ1-1	TRBV28	TGTGCCAGCAAGGGGGTCGGGGTTTCTAACCCTGAAGCTTTCTTT	CASKGVGVSNPEAFF
-	TRBJ2-1	TRBV3-1/TRBV3-2	TGTGCCAGCAGCCAATTTCGTGAGCAGTTCTTC	CASSQFREQFF
-	TRBJ2-7	TRBV10-1	TGCGCCAGCATCCAGAAGGTGACATCCTCCTACGAGCAGTACTTC	CASIQKVTSSYEQYF
TRBD2	TRBJ2-5	TRBV5-4	TGTGCCAGCAGCTTGAGGCTAGCGGGAACCCAGTACTTC	CASSLRLAGTQYF
-	TRBJ2-3	TRBV5-1	TGCGCCAGCAGCCCCCTTAACGGAGATACGCAGTATTTT	CASSPLNGDTQYF
-	TRBJ1-2	TRBV2	TGTGCCAGCATCCTACGGAGAGAACATGGCTACACCTTC	CASILRREHGYTF
-	TRBJ2-3	TRBV7-3	TGTGCCAGCAGCTTAAAGGGTGCCGGGGGGCGCCTCGGGACAGATACGCAGTATTTT	CASSLKGAGGRLGTDTQYF
-	TRBJ1-5	TRBV10-3	TGTGCCATCACCGGGGAACTCAATCAGCCCCAGCATTTT	CAITGELNQPQHF
TRBD2	TRBJ2-2	TRBV19	TGTGCCAGTAGTATAGGTTTCTTCGGACTAGCGGGAGAAGGGGAGCTGTTTTTT	CASSIGFFGLAGEGELFF
-	TRBJ1-4	TRBV27	TGTGCCAGCAGTTCCCAAGGCGGGGCTAATGAAAAACTGTTTTTT	CASSSQGGANEKLFF
-	TRBJ2-7	TRBV6-5	TGTGCCAGCAGCCCCGTCCAGGGATCCCACGAGCAGTACTTC	CASSPVQGSHEQYF
-	TRBJ2-1	TRBV7-2	TGTGCCAGCAGCTTAGCCAGGGCAAATGAGCAGTTCTTC	CASSLARANEQFF
TRBD1	TRBJ2-5	TRBV18	TGTGCCAGCTCACCCAGGGGACAGGGCCAAGAGACCCAGTACTTC	CASSPRGQGQETQYF
-	TRBJ2-7	TRBV6-5	TGTGCCAGCGCATACCGGGACACGATCTACGAGCAGTACTTC	CASAYRDTIYEQYF
-	TRBJ1-5	TRBV5-6	TGTGCCAGCAGCTTGGCCCCCAATAGCAATCAGCCCCAGCATTTT	CASSLAPNSNQPQHF